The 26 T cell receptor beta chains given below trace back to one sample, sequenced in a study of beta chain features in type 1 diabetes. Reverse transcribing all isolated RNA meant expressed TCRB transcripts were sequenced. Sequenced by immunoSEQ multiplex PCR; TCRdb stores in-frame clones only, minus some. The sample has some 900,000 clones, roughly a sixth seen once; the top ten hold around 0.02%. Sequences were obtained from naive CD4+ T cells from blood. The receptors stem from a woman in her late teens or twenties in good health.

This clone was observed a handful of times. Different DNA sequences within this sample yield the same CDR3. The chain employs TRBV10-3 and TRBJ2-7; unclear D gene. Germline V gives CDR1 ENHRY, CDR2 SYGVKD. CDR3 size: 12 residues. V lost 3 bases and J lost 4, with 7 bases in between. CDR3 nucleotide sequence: TGTGCCATCAGTGATAGGGATTACGAGCAGTACTTC. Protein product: CAISDRDYEQYF.

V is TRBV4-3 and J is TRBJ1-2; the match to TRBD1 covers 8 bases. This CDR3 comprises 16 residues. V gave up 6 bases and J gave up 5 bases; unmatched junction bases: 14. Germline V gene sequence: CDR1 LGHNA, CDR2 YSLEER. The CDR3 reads CASRKGQAMGSYGYTF. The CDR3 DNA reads TGCGCCAGCAGAAAGGGACAGGCGATGGGCTCATATGGCTACACCTTC.

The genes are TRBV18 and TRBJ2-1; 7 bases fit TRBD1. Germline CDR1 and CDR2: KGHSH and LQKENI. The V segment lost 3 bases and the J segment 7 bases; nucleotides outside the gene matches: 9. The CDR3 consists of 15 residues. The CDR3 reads CASSPRTGGDNEQFF. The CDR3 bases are TGTGCCAGCTCACCCCGGACAGGTGGGGATAATGAGCAGTTCTTC.

The chain's CDR3 is CASSPGSGYFSSYEQYF. The CDR3, as DNA: TGTGCCAGCAGCCCGGGGTCCGGCTACTTCAGCTCCTACGAGCAGTACTTC. This chain links TRBV11-2 with TRBJ2-7, with D tentatively TRBD2 (5 bases). Germline V gene data show CDR1 as SGHAT and CDR2 as FQNNGV. V dropped 5 bases and J dropped 0 bases, with 20 bases sitting between them. This CDR3 region has 17 residues.

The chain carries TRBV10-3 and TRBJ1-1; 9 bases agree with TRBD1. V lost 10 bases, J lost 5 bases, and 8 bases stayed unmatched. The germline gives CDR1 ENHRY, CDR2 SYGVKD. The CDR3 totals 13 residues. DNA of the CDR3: TGTGCCACGGCAGGGACAGGGAGGACTGAAGCTTTCTTT. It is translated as CATAGTGRTEAFF.

For the CDR3, the DNA is TGCGCCAGCAGACCCTCGGCGGGAAATGAGCAGTTCTTC. Encoded protein: CASRPSAGNEQFF. The chain couples TRBV5-1 to TRBJ2-1, with TRBD2 as a possible D gene (6 bases). CDR3 length equals 13 residues. The ends were cut back, 5 bases at V and 7 bases at J, with 13 bases in the middle. CDR1 SGHRS and CDR2 YFSETQ come from the germline V gene.

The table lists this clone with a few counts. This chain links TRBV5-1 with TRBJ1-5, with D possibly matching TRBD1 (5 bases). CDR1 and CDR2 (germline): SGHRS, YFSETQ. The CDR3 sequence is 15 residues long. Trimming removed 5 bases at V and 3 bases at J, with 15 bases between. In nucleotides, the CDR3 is TGCGCCAGCAGACCAACGACAGAGCCCAATCAGCCCCAGCATTTT. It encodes CASRPTTEPNQPQHF.

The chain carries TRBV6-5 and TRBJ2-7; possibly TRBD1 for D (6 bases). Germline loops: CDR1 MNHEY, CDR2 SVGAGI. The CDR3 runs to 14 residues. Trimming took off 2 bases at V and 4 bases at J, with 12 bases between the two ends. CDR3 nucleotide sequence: TGTGCCAGCAGTTACCCGGGACACAGTTACGAGCAGTACTTC. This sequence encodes CASSYPGHSYEQYF.

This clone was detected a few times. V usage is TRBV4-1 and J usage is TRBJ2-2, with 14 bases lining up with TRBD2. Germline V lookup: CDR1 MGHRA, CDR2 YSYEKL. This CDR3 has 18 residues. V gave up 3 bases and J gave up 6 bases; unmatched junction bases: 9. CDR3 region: CASSQGLAGALRSGELFF. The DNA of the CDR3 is TGCGCCAGCAGCCAGGGACTAGCGGGGGCCCTGCGGTCCGGGGAGCTGTTTTTT.

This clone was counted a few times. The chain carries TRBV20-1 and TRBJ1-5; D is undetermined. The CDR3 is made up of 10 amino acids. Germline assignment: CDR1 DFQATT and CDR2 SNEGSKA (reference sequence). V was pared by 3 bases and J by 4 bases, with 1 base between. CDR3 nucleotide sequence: TGCAGTGCTAGTAATCAGCCCCAGCATTTT. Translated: CSASNQPQHF.

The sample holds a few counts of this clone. CDR3 in DNA: TGCGCCAGCAGCCACCCGGGAGCTTCGGATACGCAGTATTTT. It translates to CASSHPGASDTQYF. V usage is TRBV4-1 and J usage is TRBJ2-3; possibly TRBD2 for D (6 bases). The germline V gene encodes CDR1 MGHRA and CDR2 YSYEKL. The CDR3 totals 14 residues. The germline V and J ends were trimmed by 3 bases and 6 bases, with 13 bases remaining between them.

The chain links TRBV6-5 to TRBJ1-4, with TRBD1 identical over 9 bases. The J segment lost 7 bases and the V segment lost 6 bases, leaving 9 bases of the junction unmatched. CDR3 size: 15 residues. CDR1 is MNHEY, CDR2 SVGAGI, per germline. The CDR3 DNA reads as TGTGCCAGCAGGCTCGCGGGACAGGGCTTTGAAAAACTGTTTTTT. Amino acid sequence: CASRLAGQGFEKLFF.

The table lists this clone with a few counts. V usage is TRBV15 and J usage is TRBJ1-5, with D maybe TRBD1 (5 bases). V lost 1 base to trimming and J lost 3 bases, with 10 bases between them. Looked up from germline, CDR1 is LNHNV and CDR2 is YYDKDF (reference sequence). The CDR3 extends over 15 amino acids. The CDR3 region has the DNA TGTGCCACCAGCAGAGGGTCAGGGTACAATCAGCCCCAGCATTTT. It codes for CATSRGSGYNQPQHF.

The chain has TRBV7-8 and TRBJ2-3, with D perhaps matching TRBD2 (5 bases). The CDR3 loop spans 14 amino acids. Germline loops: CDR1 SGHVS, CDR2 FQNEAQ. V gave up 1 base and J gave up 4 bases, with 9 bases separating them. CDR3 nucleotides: TGTGCCAGCAGCTTAGAACTAGATGCAGATACGCAGTATTTT. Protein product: CASSLELDADTQYF.

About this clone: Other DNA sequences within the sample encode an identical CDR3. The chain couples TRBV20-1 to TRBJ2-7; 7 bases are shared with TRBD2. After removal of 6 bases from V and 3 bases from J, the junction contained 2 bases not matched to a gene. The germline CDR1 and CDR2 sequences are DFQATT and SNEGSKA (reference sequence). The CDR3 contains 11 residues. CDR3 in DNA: TGCAGTGCGTCGGGGGGCTACGAGCAGTACTTC. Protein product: CSASGGYEQYF.

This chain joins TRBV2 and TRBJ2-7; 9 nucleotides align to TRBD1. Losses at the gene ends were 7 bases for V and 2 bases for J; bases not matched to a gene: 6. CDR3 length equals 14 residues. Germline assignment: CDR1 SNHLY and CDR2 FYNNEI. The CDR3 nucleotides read TGTGCCAGCACGACAGGGGGACTGCCCTACGAGCAGTACTTC. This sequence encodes CASTTGGLPYEQYF.

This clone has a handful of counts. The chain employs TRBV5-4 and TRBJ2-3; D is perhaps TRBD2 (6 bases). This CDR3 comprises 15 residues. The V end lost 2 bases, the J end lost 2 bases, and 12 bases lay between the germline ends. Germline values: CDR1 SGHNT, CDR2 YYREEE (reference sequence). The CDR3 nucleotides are TGTGCCAGCAGCTTAGAAGGGACTTCCACAGATACGCAGTATTTT. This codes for CASSLEGTSTDTQYF.

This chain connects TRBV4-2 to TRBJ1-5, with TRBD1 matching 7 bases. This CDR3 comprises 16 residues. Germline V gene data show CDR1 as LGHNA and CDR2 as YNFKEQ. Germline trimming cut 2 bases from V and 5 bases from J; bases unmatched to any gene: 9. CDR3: CASSQIARGNDQPQHF. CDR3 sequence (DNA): TGTGCCAGCAGCCAAATCGCCAGGGGGAACGATCAGCCCCAGCATTTT.

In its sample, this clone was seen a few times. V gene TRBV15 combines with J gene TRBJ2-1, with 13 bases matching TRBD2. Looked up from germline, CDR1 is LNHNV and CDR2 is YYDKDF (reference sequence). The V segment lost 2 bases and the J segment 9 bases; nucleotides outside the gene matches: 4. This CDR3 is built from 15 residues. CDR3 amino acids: CATSRTSGRAPEQFF. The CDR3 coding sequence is TGTGCCACCAGCAGAACTAGCGGGAGGGCCCCTGAGCAGTTCTTC.

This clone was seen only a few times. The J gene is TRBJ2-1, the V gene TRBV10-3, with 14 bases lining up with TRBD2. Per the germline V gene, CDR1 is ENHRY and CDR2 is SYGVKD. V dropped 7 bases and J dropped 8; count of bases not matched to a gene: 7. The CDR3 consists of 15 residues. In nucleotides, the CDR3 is TGTGCCATCATGTCCGGGACTAGCGGGAGCCATGAGCAGTTCTTC. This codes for CAIMSGTSGSHEQFF.

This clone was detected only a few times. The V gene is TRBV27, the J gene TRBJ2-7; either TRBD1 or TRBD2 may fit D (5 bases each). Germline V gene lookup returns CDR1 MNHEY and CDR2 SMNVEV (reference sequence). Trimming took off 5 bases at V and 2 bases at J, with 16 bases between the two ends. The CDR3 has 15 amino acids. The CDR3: CASSKPGTETYEQYF. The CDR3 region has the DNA TGTGCCAGCAGTAAACCCGGGACGGAGACCTACGAGCAGTACTTC.

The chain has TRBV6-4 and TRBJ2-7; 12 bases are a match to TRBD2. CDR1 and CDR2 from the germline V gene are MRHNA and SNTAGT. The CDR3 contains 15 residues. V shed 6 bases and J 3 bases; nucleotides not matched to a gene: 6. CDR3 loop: CASSQLAGGLYEQYF. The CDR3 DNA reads TGTGCCAGCAGCCAACTAGCGGGAGGCCTCTACGAGCAGTACTTC.

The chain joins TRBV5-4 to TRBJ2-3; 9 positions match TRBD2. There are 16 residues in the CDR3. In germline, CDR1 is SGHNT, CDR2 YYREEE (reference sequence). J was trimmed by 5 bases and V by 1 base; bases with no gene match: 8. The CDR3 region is CASSLFGTSLVDTQYF. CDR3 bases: TGTGCCAGCAGCTTGTTCGGGACTAGCCTTGTAGATACGCAGTATTTT.

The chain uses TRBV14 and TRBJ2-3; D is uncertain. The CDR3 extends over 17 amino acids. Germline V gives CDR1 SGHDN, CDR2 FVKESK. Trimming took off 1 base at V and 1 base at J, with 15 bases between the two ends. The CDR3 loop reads CASSQVDAVWGTDTQYF. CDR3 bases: TGTGCCAGCAGCCAAGTGGACGCGGTGTGGGGCACAGATACGCAGTATTTT.

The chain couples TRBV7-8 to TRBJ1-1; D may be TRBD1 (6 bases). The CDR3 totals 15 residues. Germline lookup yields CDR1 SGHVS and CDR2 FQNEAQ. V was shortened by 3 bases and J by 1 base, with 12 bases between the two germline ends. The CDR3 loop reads CASSFSRGRNTEAFF. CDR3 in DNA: TGTGCCAGCAGCTTCAGTAGGGGGAGGAACACTGAAGCTTTCTTT.

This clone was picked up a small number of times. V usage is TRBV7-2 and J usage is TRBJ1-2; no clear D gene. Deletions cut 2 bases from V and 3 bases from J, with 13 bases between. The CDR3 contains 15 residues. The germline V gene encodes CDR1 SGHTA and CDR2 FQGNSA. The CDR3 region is CASSLSLGIDYGYTF. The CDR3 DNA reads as TGTGCCAGCAGCTTATCTCTGGGGATAGACTATGGCTACACCTTC. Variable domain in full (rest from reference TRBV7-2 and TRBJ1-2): GAGVSQSPSNKVTEKGKDVELRCDPISGHTALYWYRQSLGQGLEFLIYFQGNSAPDKSGLPSDRFSAERTGGSVSTLTIQRTQQEDSAVYLCASSLSLGIDYGYTFGSGTRLTVV.